One and the same sample provided the 11 T cell receptor beta chains below, sequenced in a study of T cell changes during pregnancy in multiple sclerosis. Sequencing was performed with immunoSEQ multiplex PCR; in TCRdb, only in-frame clones are kept and a portion is missing. Here the sample spans approximately 15,000 clones, around 82% being singletons. Sequenced material: CD8+ T cells from peripheral blood mononuclear cells, taken in the third trimester of pregnancy. The receptors originated from a female donor in good health, enrolled as a control in a pregnancy study.

The chain has TRBV9 and TRBJ2-1; TRBD2 aligns across 8 bases. The V and J ends lost 0 bases and 10 bases, in that order; junction bases with no gene match: 9. The CDR3 is 15 amino acids. CDR1 is SGDLS, CDR2 YYNGEE, per germline. The CDR3 sequence: CASSVASAGGTEQFF. CDR3 DNA sequence: TGTGCCAGCAGCGTAGCTTCGGCGGGGGGAACGGAGCAGTTCTTC.

V gene TRBV2 combines with J gene TRBJ1-1; D remains unclear. Germline CDR1 and CDR2: SNHLY and FYNNEI. The CDR3 contains 13 residues. V was clipped by 3 bases and J by 11 bases, with 16 bases between them. CDR3 DNA sequence: TGTGCCAGCAGTGACGGGGATGGGTCCTGGGCTTTCTTT. This translates into CASSDGDGSWAFF.

The chain couples TRBV27 to TRBJ1-6; the D gene is possibly TRBD1 (6 bases). This CDR3 is built from 14 residues. V lost 5 bases to trimming and J lost 7 bases, with 12 bases between them. Germline loops: CDR1 MNHEY, CDR2 SMNVEV (reference sequence). The CDR3 is CASSLQGRNSPLHF. For the CDR3, the DNA is TGTGCCAGCAGTCTACAGGGACGGAATTCACCCCTCCACTTT.

This chain connects TRBV6-4 to TRBJ1-5; D may be TRBD1 (6 bases). V shed 4 bases and J shed 6 bases, with 19 bases lying between them. The CDR3 totals 16 residues. CDR1 and CDR2 (germline): MRHNA, SNTAGT. CDR3 amino acids: CASSGLGGLEIQPQHF. The CDR3 DNA is TGTGCCAGCAGTGGTCTTGGGGGCTTGGAAATTCAGCCCCAGCATTTT.

The V and J genes are TRBV11-2 and TRBJ1-5; 7 bases fit TRBD1. The CDR3 sequence is 15 residues long. The V segment lost 1 base and the J segment 6 bases; nucleotides outside the gene matches: 6. CDR1 is SGHAT, CDR2 FQNNGV, per germline. The CDR3 spells CASSLGQGFRQPQHF. CDR3 bases: TGTGCCAGCAGCTTAGGACAGGGATTCCGTCAGCCCCAGCATTTT.

The rearrangement uses TRBV27 and TRBJ2-3, with 12 bases matching TRBD2. The germline V gene encodes CDR1 MNHEY and CDR2 SMNVEV (reference sequence). Trimming at V came to 5 bases and at J to 5 bases, leaving 8 bases not matched to a gene. This CDR3 spans 16 amino acids. CDR3 amino acids: CASSALAGGLKDTQYF. DNA for the CDR3: TGTGCCAGCAGTGCCCTAGCGGGGGGGCTGAAAGATACGCAGTATTTT.

This chain links TRBV6-4 with TRBJ1-1, with D possibly being TRBD1 (6 bases). Germline CDR1 and CDR2: MRHNA and SNTAGT. V was shortened by 6 bases and J by 3 bases, with 11 bases between the two germline ends. CDR3 length: 13 amino acids. The CDR3 here is CASSRGEDTEAFF. CDR3 coding DNA: TGTGCCAGCAGCAGGGGTGAGGACACTGAAGCTTTCTTT.

This chain connects TRBV5-6 to TRBJ2-1; TRBD2 aligns across 9 bases. Unmatched junction bases numbered 10, after V lost 6 bases and J lost 0 bases. There are 17 residues in the CDR3. Germline V gene data show CDR1 as SGHDT and CDR2 as YYEEEE. The CDR3 reads CASTPSGSGGSYNEQFF. CDR3 DNA sequence: TGTGCCAGCACCCCATCAGGTAGCGGGGGCTCCTACAATGAGCAGTTCTTC.

The V call is TRBV7-9, the J call TRBJ2-5; weak D call: TRBD2 (6 bases). The CDR3 covers 14 residues. Germline CDR1 and CDR2: SEHNR and FQNEAQ (reference sequence). V dropped 11 bases and J dropped 1 base, with 17 bases sitting between them. The chain's CDR3 is CAGAASALQETQYF. The CDR3 nucleotides are TGTGCCGGCGCAGCTAGCGCCCTCCAAGAGACCCAGTACTTC.

The chain combines TRBV27 with TRBJ2-5; D gene uncertain. Per the germline V gene, CDR1 is MNHEY and CDR2 is SMNVEV (reference sequence). The germline V and J ends were trimmed by 2 bases and 8 bases, with 15 bases remaining between them. The CDR3 has 14 amino acids. CDR3 DNA sequence: TGTGCCAGCAGTTTAGGTTCCTCGAGCGAAACCCAGTACTTC. Residues: CASSLGSSSETQYF.

The V gene is TRBV7-6, the J gene TRBJ2-1, with D perhaps TRBD2 (6 bases). The V gene's germline CDR1 is SGHVS and CDR2 FNYEAQ. V was trimmed by 1 base and J by 4 bases, leaving 14 bases between them. The CDR3 is made up of 16 amino acids. CDR3 bases: TGTGCCAGCAGCTTAGGGAGGGACCAAGAATACAATGAGCAGTTCTTC. This codes for CASSLGRDQEYNEQFF.